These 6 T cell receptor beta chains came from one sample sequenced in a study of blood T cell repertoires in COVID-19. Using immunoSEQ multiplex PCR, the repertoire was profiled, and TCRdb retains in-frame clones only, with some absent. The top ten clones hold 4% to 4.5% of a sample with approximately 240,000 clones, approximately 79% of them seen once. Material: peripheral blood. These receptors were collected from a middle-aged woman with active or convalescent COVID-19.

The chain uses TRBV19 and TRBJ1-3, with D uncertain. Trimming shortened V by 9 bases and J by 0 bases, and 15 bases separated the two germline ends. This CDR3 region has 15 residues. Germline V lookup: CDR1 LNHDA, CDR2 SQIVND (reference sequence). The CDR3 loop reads CASSKTVDSGNTIYF. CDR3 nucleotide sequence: TGTGCCAGCTCCAAAACGGTAGACTCTGGAAACACCATATATTTT.

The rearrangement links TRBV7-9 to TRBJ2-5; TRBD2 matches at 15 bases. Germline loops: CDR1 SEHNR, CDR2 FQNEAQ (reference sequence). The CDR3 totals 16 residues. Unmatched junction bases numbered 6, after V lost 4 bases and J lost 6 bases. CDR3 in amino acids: CASSSWTSGGAKTQYF. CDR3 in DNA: TGTGCCAGCAGCTCTTGGACTAGCGGGGGGGCAAAGACCCAGTACTTC.

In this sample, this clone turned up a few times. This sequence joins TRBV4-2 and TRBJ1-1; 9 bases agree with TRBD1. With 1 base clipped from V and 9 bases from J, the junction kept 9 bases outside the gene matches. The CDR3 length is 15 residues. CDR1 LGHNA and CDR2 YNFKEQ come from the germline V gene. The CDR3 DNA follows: TGTGCCAGCAGCCAAGCCTCCGGGACAGGGCGGAAAGCTTTCTTT. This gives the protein CASSQASGTGRKAFF.

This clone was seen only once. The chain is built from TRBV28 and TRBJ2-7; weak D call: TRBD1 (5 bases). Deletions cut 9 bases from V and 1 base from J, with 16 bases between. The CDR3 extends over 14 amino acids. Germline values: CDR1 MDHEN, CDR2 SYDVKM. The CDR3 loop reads CASLGLSPSYEQYF. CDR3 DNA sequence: TGTGCCAGTTTGGGGCTTTCACCTTCCTACGAGCAGTACTTC.

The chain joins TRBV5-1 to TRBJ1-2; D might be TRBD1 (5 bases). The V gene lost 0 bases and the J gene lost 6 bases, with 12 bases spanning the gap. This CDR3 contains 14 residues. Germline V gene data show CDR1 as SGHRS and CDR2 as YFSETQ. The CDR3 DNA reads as TGCGCCAGCAGCTTGGTAGGGGCCGGAGATGGCTACACCTTC. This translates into CASSLVGAGDGYTF.

For the CDR3, the DNA is TGCGCCAGCAGCCCTATAGCGGGGGGGCAAGAGACCCAGTACTTC. This codes for CASSPIAGGQETQYF. This chain joins TRBV5-1 and TRBJ2-5, with 11 bases matching TRBD2. V shed 4 bases, J shed 2 bases, and the junction held 4 bases outside the gene matches. This CDR3 contains 15 residues. Germline loops: CDR1 SGHRS, CDR2 YFSETQ. The whole variable domain, remainder taken from reference TRBV5-1 and TRBJ2-5, is KAGVTQTPRYLIKTRGQQVTLSCSPISGHRSVSWYQQTPGQGLQFLFEYFSETQRNKGNFPGRFSGRQFSNSRSEMNVSTLELGDSALYLCASSPIAGGQETQYFGPGTRLLVL.